These 32 T cell receptor beta chains came from one sample sequenced in a study of T cell changes during pregnancy in multiple sclerosis. Profiling relied on immunoSEQ multiplex PCR, and the TCRdb table lists in-frame clones only, not all of them. The repertoire holds tens of thousands of clones, with just over 90% as singletons. The sequencing here drew on peripheral blood, taken in the second trimester of pregnancy. Receptors originate from a female donor in good health, enrolled as a control in a pregnancy study.

J is TRBJ2-7 and V is TRBV6-1; 9 nucleotides match TRBD1. Germline CDR1 reads MNHNS; CDR2 reads SASEGT. V shed 10 bases, J shed 6 bases, and the junction held 4 bases outside the gene matches. The CDR3 is 11 amino acids. CDR3 coding DNA: TGTGCCACTGGACAGGGGTTCGAGCAGTACTTC. Residues: CATGQGFEQYF.

This chain links TRBV7-2 with TRBJ1-1; D not certain. CDR1 and CDR2 (germline): SGHTA, FQGNSA. This CDR3 region has 14 residues. Trimming pared 6 bases from V and 0 bases from J, leaving 11 bases between. The CDR3 bases are TGTGCCAGCAGGTCGGAGGGTATGAACACTGAAGCTTTCTTT. Protein: CASRSEGMNTEAFF.

The gene calls are TRBV9 and TRBJ2-1, with D hard to call. CDR3 size: 14 residues. Trimming removed 2 bases at V and 3 bases at J, with 9 bases between. Germline-derived CDR1 and CDR2 are SGDLS and YYNGEE. The CDR3 DNA reads TGTGCCAGCAGCGTCCAACCTAACTACAATGAGCAGTTCTTC. Translation gives CASSVQPNYNEQFF.

This chain joins TRBV7-9 and TRBJ1-1; 9 bases align to TRBD1. The germline gives CDR1 SEHNR, CDR2 FQNEAQ (reference sequence). The CDR3 is 15 residues long. V gave up 5 bases and J gave up 0 bases; unmatched junction bases: 4. CDR3 region: CASSPGTGLNTEAFF. CDR3 sequence (DNA): TGTGCCAGCAGCCCTGGGACAGGGCTGAACACTGAAGCTTTCTTT. The entire variable domain, with the rest obtained from reference TRBV7-9 and TRBJ1-1, is as follows: DTGVSQNPRHKITKRGQNVTFRCDPISEHNRLYWYRQTLGQGPEFLTYFQNEAQLEKSRLLSDRFSAERPKGSFSTLEIQRTEQGDSAMYLCASSPGTGLNTEAFFGQGTRLTVV.

The genes are TRBV25-1 and TRBJ2-7, with a tentative D call TRBD2 (7 bases). Trimming left V 2 bases short and J 1 base short, with 15 bases between. CDR3 length: 16 amino acids. The V gene's germline CDR1 is MGHDK and CDR2 SYGVNS. The CDR3 sequence is CASSEAGADRSYEQYF. The CDR3 DNA reads as TGTGCCAGCAGTGAAGCGGGGGCAGACAGATCCTACGAGCAGTACTTC.

The V and J genes are TRBV19 and TRBJ1-1, with D possibly matching TRBD1 (6 bases). This CDR3 comprises 14 residues. V lost 2 bases, J lost 5 bases, and 12 bases lay in between. Germline CDR1 is LNHDA and CDR2 is SQIVND (reference sequence). The CDR3 region is CASSISGRGTEAFF. As DNA, the CDR3 is TGTGCCAGTAGTATATCGGGCAGGGGAACTGAAGCTTTCTTT.

The rearrangement uses TRBV27 and TRBJ1-1, with TRBD1 identical over 7 bases. The CDR3 extends over 13 amino acids. With 5 bases clipped from V and 11 bases from J, the junction kept 11 bases outside the gene matches. CDR1 and CDR2 (germline): MNHEY, SMNVEV (reference sequence). For the CDR3, the DNA is TGTGCCAGCAGTAGGATCCGGGACAGTGGGGCTTTCTTT. It is translated as CASSRIRDSGAFF.

The V and J genes are TRBV5-1 and TRBJ2-3; TRBD2 matches at 8 bases. From germline, CDR1 is SGHRS and CDR2 YFSETQ. The CDR3 spans 17 residues. V shed 1 base, J shed 0 bases, and the junction held 7 bases outside the gene matches. CDR3 residues: CASSLPLSGTSTDTQYF. CDR3 in DNA: TGCGCCAGCAGCTTGCCCCTTAGCGGGACTAGCACAGATACGCAGTATTTT.

This chain joins TRBV28 and TRBJ1-4; D is ambiguous. Trimming removed 3 bases from V and 8 bases from J, with 13 bases in between. CDR1 MDHEN and CDR2 SYDVKM come from the germline V gene. This CDR3 spans 14 amino acids. The CDR3 reads CASSFPGVGEKLFF. DNA for the CDR3: TGTGCCAGCAGTTTTCCGGGAGTGGGGGAAAAACTGTTTTTT.

This rearrangement joins TRBV7-3 to TRBJ2-3, with TRBD2 matching 8 bases. The ends lost 0 bases at V and 5 bases at J; junction bases unmatched: 4. This CDR3 has 15 amino acids. Per germline, CDR1 SGHTA and CDR2 FQGTGA. The CDR3 DNA reads TGTGCCAGCAGCTTAACCGGGGGGGCTGAAGATACGCAGTATTTT. Protein: CASSLTGGAEDTQYF.

V is TRBV28 and J is TRBJ1-1; D is possibly TRBD1 (6 bases). The CDR3 covers 16 residues. Germline assignment: CDR1 MDHEN and CDR2 SYDVKM. The germline V and J ends were trimmed by 2 bases and 0 bases, with 13 bases remaining between them. The CDR3: CASSLTPGQMNTEAFF. DNA of the CDR3: TGTGCCAGCAGTTTAACACCGGGACAAATGAACACTGAAGCTTTCTTT.

The V call is TRBV7-2, the J call TRBJ1-5; the D is unclear. Germline V gene lookup returns CDR1 SGHTA and CDR2 FQGNSA. V shed 2 bases and J shed 4 bases, with 12 bases lying between them. The CDR3 has 15 residues. CDR3: CASSLSGIKNQPQHF. CDR3 in DNA: TGTGCCAGCAGCTTATCTGGCATAAAGAATCAGCCCCAGCATTTT.

The gene calls are TRBV9 and TRBJ1-6; 9 bases agree with TRBD1. With V trimmed by 0 bases and J by 10 bases, 5 bases remained unmatched. Germline V lookup: CDR1 SGDLS, CDR2 YYNGEE. The CDR3 length is 15 residues. The CDR3 DNA follows: TGTGCCAGCAGCGTAGACAGGGGGCGCGGATCACCCCTCCACTTT. Amino acids: CASSVDRGRGSPLHF.

This rearrangement joins TRBV28 to TRBJ1-6; 8 nucleotides line up with TRBD1. Germline CDR1 is MDHEN and CDR2 is SYDVKM. The CDR3 runs 15 residues. V was clipped by 5 bases and J by 6 bases; unmatched bases: 6. CDR3 sequence: CASSKAQGANSPLHF. The CDR3 DNA sequence: TGTGCCAGCAGTAAGGCGCAGGGGGCTAATTCACCCCTCCACTTT.

This clone was counted a single time. The J gene is TRBJ2-1, the V gene TRBV7-2; 7 positions match TRBD1. CDR1 SGHTA and CDR2 FQGNSA come from the germline V gene. Trimming removed 5 bases from V and 9 bases from J; junction bases left unmatched: 13. The CDR3 is 15 amino acids. The DNA for the CDR3 is TGTGCCAGCAGCACACGGACAGGTCAAAGGGGTGAGCAGTTCTTC. Translated: CASSTRTGQRGEQFF.

The rearrangement uses TRBV6-6 and TRBJ1-3, with TRBD1 matching 8 bases. Germline trimming cut 5 bases from V and 0 bases from J; bases unmatched to any gene: 3. The length of the CDR3 is 15 residues. The germline gives CDR1 MNHNY, CDR2 SVGAGI (reference sequence). This CDR3 is CASSDRGPSGNTIYF. CDR3 in DNA: TGTGCCAGCAGTGACAGGGGTCCCTCTGGAAACACCATATATTTT.

The V call is TRBV5-5, the J call TRBJ2-2; D gene ambiguous. V was shortened by 2 bases and J by 3 bases, with 8 bases between the two germline ends. Germline CDR1 reads SGHKS; CDR2 reads YYEKEE (reference sequence). There are 14 residues in the CDR3. CDR3 nucleotide sequence: TGTGCCAGCAGCTTTATCCCAGACACCGGGGAGCTGTTTTTT. This translates into CASSFIPDTGELFF. Full variable domain (rest looked up from reference TRBV5-5 and TRBJ2-2): DAGVTQSPTHLIKTRGQQVTLRCSPISGHKSVSWYQQVLGQGPQFIFQYYEKEERGRGNFPDRFSARQFPNYSSELNVNALLLGDSALYLCASSFIPDTGELFFGEGSRLTVL.

V and J are TRBV25-1 and TRBJ2-1, with D unresolved. V lost 3 bases to trimming and J lost 8 bases, with 5 bases between them. This CDR3 has 11 residues. Germline V gene lookup returns CDR1 MGHDK and CDR2 SYGVNS. The CDR3 is CASSDRDEQFF. The CDR3 coding sequence is TGTGCCAGCAGTGATCGCGATGAGCAGTTCTTC.

The chain is built from TRBV28 and TRBJ1-5; the D gene is possibly TRBD1 (5 bases). CDR1 MDHEN and CDR2 SYDVKM come from the germline V gene. With 4 bases removed from V and 5 bases from J, the gap between germline ends came to 6 bases. This CDR3 is built from 12 residues. In nucleotides, the CDR3 is TGTGCCAGCAGTTGGGGGGATCAGCCCCAGCATTTT. It yields the protein CASSWGDQPQHF.

CDR3 DNA: TGTGCCATCAGTGAGTCGTTAGGGACAGGGGTGTACGAGCAGTACTTC. The encoded protein is CAISESLGTGVYEQYF. The chain recombines TRBV10-3 with TRBJ2-7, with 10 bases fitting TRBD1. Trimming removed 0 bases from V and 4 bases from J; junction bases left unmatched: 6. Germline-derived CDR1 and CDR2 are ENHRY and SYGVKD. The CDR3 loop spans 16 amino acids.

The chain links TRBV18 to TRBJ1-1, with a tentative D call TRBD1 (6 bases). Germline-derived CDR1 and CDR2 are KGHSH and LQKENI. Trimming removed 5 bases from V and 8 bases from J, with 15 bases in between. The length of the CDR3 is 13 residues. In DNA, the CDR3 is TGTGCCAGCTCAGCGATGTCCGGGACAGAAGCTTTCTTT. It translates to CASSAMSGTEAFF.

The chain employs TRBV28 and TRBJ1-5, with D maybe TRBD1 (5 bases). CDR1 is MDHEN and CDR2 is SYDVKM in the germline V gene. This CDR3 region has 16 residues. The V end lost 7 bases, the J end lost 7 bases, and 23 bases lay between the germline ends. The CDR3 is CASNPGGGGIRQPQHF. The CDR3 nucleotides are TGTGCCAGCAACCCGGGGGGAGGAGGTATACGGCAGCCCCAGCATTTT.

The rearrangement uses TRBV6-5 and TRBJ1-2, with 9 positions matching TRBD1. The CDR3 is made up of 14 amino acids. Germline V CDR1 and CDR2: MNHEY, SVGAGI. V was pared by 6 bases and J by 8 bases, with 10 bases of the junction left unmatched. CDR3 amino acids: CASRGQGRGGGYTF. CDR3 coding DNA: TGTGCCAGCAGAGGACAGGGGAGGGGCGGAGGCTACACCTTC.

The V call is TRBV5-5, the J call TRBJ2-2; D gene unclear. Trimming took off 3 bases at V and 2 bases at J, with 5 bases between the two ends. The CDR3 covers 13 residues. CDR1 and CDR2 (germline): SGHKS, YYEKEE (reference sequence). The CDR3 sequence: CASSSRNTGELFF. CDR3 coding DNA: TGTGCCAGCAGCTCCAGAAACACCGGGGAGCTGTTTTTT.

The rearrangement uses TRBV6-4 and TRBJ1-5, with no clear D. Per the germline V gene, CDR1 is MRHNA and CDR2 is SNTAGT. The CDR3 spans 13 residues. V was clipped by 3 bases and J by 9 bases, with 12 bases between them. In nucleotides, the CDR3 is TGTGCCAGCAGTGATACGGAGGGAAGGCCCCAGCATTTT. Translation gives CASSDTEGRPQHF.

The table lists this clone with a count of one. The chain couples TRBV18 to TRBJ1-1; 7 bases are a match to TRBD1. V shed 6 bases, J shed 0 bases, and the junction held 4 bases outside the gene matches. The CDR3 is 14 residues long. Looked up from germline, CDR1 is KGHSH and CDR2 is LQKENI. This CDR3 is CASSGTDLNTEAFF. The CDR3 DNA reads TGTGCCAGCTCGGGGACAGACCTGAACACTGAAGCTTTCTTT.

This clone appeared a single time. The V and J genes are TRBV19 and TRBJ2-3, with a tentative D call TRBD1 (6 bases). The CDR3 covers 16 residues. Between the trimmed V and J ends, which lost 4 bases and 3 bases, there was a span of 17 bases. From germline, CDR1 is LNHDA and CDR2 SQIVND (reference sequence). Written as DNA, the CDR3 is TGTGCCAGTAGTACCCGACCCCGACAGGCGACAGATACGCAGTATTTT. Protein sequence: CASSTRPRQATDTQYF.

The chain carries TRBV25-1 and TRBJ2-3; 7 bases map to TRBD1. Germline V lookup: CDR1 MGHDK, CDR2 SYGVNS. There are 14 residues in the CDR3. Trimming cost V 8 bases and J 1 base; bases outside gene matches: 6. CDR3: CASDRGRGTDTQYF. DNA for the CDR3: TGTGCCAGCGATAGGGGGCGAGGCACAGATACGCAGTATTTT.

The chain's CDR3 is CASSSAGGIEGYTF. CDR3 in DNA: TGTGCCAGCAGTTCAGCGGGGGGGATAGAGGGCTACACCTTC. The chain carries TRBV28 and TRBJ1-2; D perhaps matches TRBD1 (5 bases). The CDR3 is made up of 14 amino acids. Trimming left V 4 bases short and J 8 bases short, with 17 bases between. Germline CDR1 and CDR2: MDHEN and SYDVKM.

This clone was counted a few times. The V and J genes are TRBV7-8 and TRBJ1-6, with TRBD1 identical over 7 bases. This CDR3 has 17 amino acids. Germline V lookup: CDR1 SGHVS, CDR2 FQNEAQ. Germline trimming cut 6 bases from V and 8 bases from J; bases unmatched to any gene: 16. DNA of the CDR3: TGTGCCAGCAGGAAAACGTCGATAGGGGGCATAGATTCACCCCTCCACTTT. Its translation: CASRKTSIGGIDSPLHF. The whole variable domain, remainder taken from reference TRBV7-8 and TRBJ1-6, is GAGVSQSPRYKVAKRGQDVALRCDPISGHVSLFWYQQALGQGPEFLTYFQNEAQLDKSGLPSDRFFAERPEGSVSTLKIQRTQQEDSAVYLCASRKTSIGGIDSPLHFGNGTRLTVT.

The chain uses TRBV23-1 and TRBJ1-5; 9 bases map to TRBD1. Being an ORF, TRBV23-1 has a function that is uncertain. The trim removed 8 bases at V and 3 bases at J, leaving 11 bases unmatched. The CDR3 extends over 16 amino acids. CDR3 sequence: CASAPGQGVNNQPQHF. The CDR3 nucleotides read TGCGCCAGCGCGCCGGGACAGGGAGTTAACAATCAGCCCCAGCATTTT.

The chain employs TRBV4-3 and TRBJ2-7, with TRBD1 matching over 9 bases. The V segment lost 0 bases and the J segment 2 bases; nucleotides outside the gene matches: 8. Per the germline V gene, CDR1 is LGHNA and CDR2 is YSLEER. The CDR3 runs to 17 residues. The CDR3 protein is CASSQDLGWTGAYEQYF. The CDR3 DNA is TGCGCCAGCAGCCAAGATTTGGGATGGACAGGGGCCTACGAGCAGTACTTC.